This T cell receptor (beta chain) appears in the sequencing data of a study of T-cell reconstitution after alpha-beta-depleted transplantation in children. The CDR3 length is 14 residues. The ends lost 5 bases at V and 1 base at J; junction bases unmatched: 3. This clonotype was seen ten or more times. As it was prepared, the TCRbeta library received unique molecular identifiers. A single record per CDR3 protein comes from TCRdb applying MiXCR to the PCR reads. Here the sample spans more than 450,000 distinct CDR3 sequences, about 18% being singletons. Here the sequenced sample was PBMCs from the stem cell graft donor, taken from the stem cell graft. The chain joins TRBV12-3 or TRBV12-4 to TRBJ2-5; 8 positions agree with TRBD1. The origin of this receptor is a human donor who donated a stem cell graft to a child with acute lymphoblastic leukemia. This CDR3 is CASSPGQGQETQYF. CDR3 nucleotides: TGTGCCAGCAGTCCCGGACAGGGCCAAGAGACCCAGTACTTC.